Each of the 29 T cell receptor beta chains below was sequenced from the same sample in a study of cytomegalovirus exposure and HLA in healthy donors. With 60 Vbeta and 13 Jbeta primers, the PCR was carried out. Only in-frame clones appear in the TCRdb table, and some are missing; sequencing was by immunoSEQ multiplex PCR. The sample has approximately 210,000 clones, more than 70% seen once. The sample comprised PBMCs. The source of these receptors is a woman aged 40 to 50 in good health and CMV-seronegative.

The chain is built from TRBV27 and TRBJ1-1, with D tentatively TRBD1 (6 bases). V lost 3 bases to trimming and J lost 1 base, with 12 bases between them. CDR3 length: 15 amino acids. The germline gives CDR1 MNHEY, CDR2 SMNVEV (reference sequence). The CDR3 here is CASSFSSDRNTEAFF. In DNA form, the CDR3 reads TGTGCCAGCAGTTTTTCTTCGGACAGGAACACTGAAGCTTTCTTT.

This chain joins TRBV5-1 and TRBJ1-3; tentatively, D is TRBD1 (6 bases). The CDR3 consists of 19 residues. Germline V gene data show CDR1 as SGHRS and CDR2 as YFSETQ. Deletions cut 4 bases from V and 0 bases from J, with 23 bases between. CDR3 amino acids: CASSLTYRAQTSSGNTIYF. The CDR3 DNA is TGCGCCAGCAGCCTAACCTACAGGGCACAAACCTCCTCTGGAAACACCATATATTTT.

The chain uses TRBV19 and TRBJ2-5, with D unclear. The CDR3 extends over 13 amino acids. Germline-derived CDR1 and CDR2 are LNHDA and SQIVND (reference sequence). V gave up 4 bases and J gave up 5 bases, with 11 bases separating them. CDR3 sequence (DNA): TGTGCCAGTAGTAGGTCTAGGTCGGAGACCCAGTACTTC. This codes for CASSRSRSETQYF.

This clone showed up just a few times. The rearrangement links TRBV4-1 to TRBJ2-1, with 7 bases that match TRBD2. V was pared by 0 bases and J by 10 bases, with 12 bases of the junction left unmatched. Germline CDR1 is MGHRA and CDR2 is YSYEKL. CDR3 size: 16 residues. CDR3 bases: TGCGCCAGCAGCCAAGATTGGGCGGGAGCCTGGGGGGAGCAGTTCTTC. Protein sequence: CASSQDWAGAWGEQFF.

Concerning this clone itself: An end of the junction differs from the germline gene, which may be a read error. The gene calls are TRBV5-4 and TRBJ1-2; TRBD1 agrees at 8 bases. Looked up from germline, CDR1 is SGHNT and CDR2 is YYREEE (reference sequence). The CDR3 runs to 13 residues. This chain's CDR3 is CASSSDPGQVVNF. The CDR3 coding sequence is TGTGCCAGCAGCTCTGACCCGGGACAGGTCGTTAACTTC.

The chain joins TRBV10-3 to TRBJ2-3; D perhaps matches TRBD2 (5 bases). V shed 4 bases and J shed 10 bases, with 18 bases lying between them. Germline V gene lookup returns CDR1 ENHRY and CDR2 SYGVKD. The CDR3 is 14 residues long. The CDR3 here is CAISASREYVAQYF. CDR3 sequence (DNA): TGTGCCATCAGTGCTTCGAGGGAGTACGTAGCGCAGTATTTT.

The chain couples TRBV6-5 to TRBJ2-5; D not certain. In germline, CDR1 is MNHEY, CDR2 SVGAGI. Trimming removed 4 bases at V and 5 bases at J, with 11 bases between. The CDR3 has 13 residues. The CDR3 bases are TGTGCCAGCAGTTGGGCACGTTGGGAGACCCAGTACTTC. This translates into CASSWARWETQYF.

This sequence joins TRBV2 and TRBJ2-7, with 10 nucleotides matching TRBD2. Germline assignment: CDR1 SNHLY and CDR2 FYNNEI. CDR3 size: 17 residues. CDR3 sequence (DNA): TGTGCCAGCACTGAATCTGCGACTAGCGGGTTCGATTACGAGCAGTACGTC. It yields the protein CASTESATSGFDYEQYV.

The chain recombines TRBV2 with TRBJ1-1; unclear D gene. In germline, CDR1 is SNHLY, CDR2 FYNNEI. CDR3 length: 14 residues. Trimming took off 2 bases at V and 2 bases at J, with 9 bases between the two ends. The CDR3 sequence is CASSERRSNTEAFF. CDR3 nucleotides: TGTGCCAGCAGTGAAAGGCGGAGTAACACTGAAGCTTTCTTT.

A single count supports this clone. In DNA form, the CDR3 reads TGTGCCAGCAGCTTATGGCCGGAAAAACTGTTTTTT. Translation gives CASSLWPEKLFF. The chain couples TRBV7-2 to TRBJ1-4, with D unclear. CDR1 and CDR2 (germline): SGHTA, FQGNSA. The CDR3 sequence is 12 residues long. Trimming took off 2 bases at V and 8 bases at J, with 6 bases between the two ends.

This sequence joins TRBV29-1 and TRBJ1-3; perhaps TRBD1 as D (5 bases). This CDR3 has 14 residues. From germline, CDR1 is SQVTM and CDR2 ANQGSEA. The V end lost 4 bases, the J end lost 0 bases, and 10 bases lay between the germline ends. CDR3: CSVGQGGSGNTIYF. CDR3 DNA: TGCAGCGTTGGCCAGGGTGGCTCTGGAAACACCATATATTTT.

The chain is built from TRBV5-4 and TRBJ2-7; TRBD1 agrees at 9 bases. J lost 4 bases, V lost 5 bases, and 13 bases had no gene match. This CDR3 comprises 16 residues. From germline, CDR1 is SGHNT and CDR2 YYREEE (reference sequence). The CDR3: CASRIITGGSAYEQYF. The CDR3 coding sequence is TGTGCCAGCAGAATAATCACAGGGGGCTCGGCGTACGAGCAGTACTTC. The full variable domain, rest sourced from reference TRBV5-4 and TRBJ2-7, is ETGVTQSPTHLIKTRGQQVTLRCSSQSGHNTVSWYQQALGQGPQFIFQYYREEENGRGNFPPRFSGLQFPNYSSELNVNALELDDSALYLCASRIITGGSAYEQYFGPGTRLTVT.

The rearrangement uses TRBV4-1 and TRBJ1-5, with TRBD1 identical over 9 bases. The germline CDR1 and CDR2 sequences are MGHRA and YSYEKL. V shed 4 bases and J 6 bases; nucleotides not matched to a gene: 16. This CDR3 comprises 18 residues. The CDR3 DNA sequence: TGCGCCAGCAGCCCCTATGGCGGACCGGGACAGGGTTCTCAGCCCCAGCATTTT. The encoded protein is CASSPYGGPGQGSQPQHF.

The rearrangement joins TRBV6-1 to TRBJ2-7, with D tentatively TRBD2 (5 bases). Per germline, CDR1 MNHNS and CDR2 SASEGT. This CDR3 region has 15 residues. The V end was cut by 8 bases, the J end by 6 bases, with 23 bases between. This CDR3 is CASVPRFQDSGEQYF. In DNA, the CDR3 is TGTGCCAGCGTACCCCGCTTTCAGGACTCGGGCGAGCAGTACTTC.

This clone was detected only once. The chain uses TRBV19 and TRBJ1-3, with a weak D call TRBD1 (6 bases). CDR3 length equals 14 residues. Germline values: CDR1 LNHDA, CDR2 SQIVND (reference sequence). Trimming removed 8 bases at V and 0 bases at J, with 11 bases between. This CDR3 is CASQQGNSGNTIYF. The CDR3 DNA is TGTGCCAGTCAACAGGGCAACTCTGGAAACACCATATATTTT.

This clone came up a few times. The CDR3 loop is CASSILASGVSTGELFF. CDR3 in DNA: TGTGCCAGTAGTATCTTGGCGTCGGGGGTTAGCACCGGGGAGCTGTTTTTT. The chain recombines TRBV19 with TRBJ2-2, with D perhaps TRBD2 (6 bases). Germline V CDR1 and CDR2: LNHDA, SQIVND (reference sequence). V lost 3 bases and J lost 4, with 18 bases in between. The CDR3 covers 17 residues.

The chain employs TRBV6-5 and TRBJ1-1; 7 bases map to TRBD1. With 0 bases clipped from V and 6 bases from J, the junction kept 10 bases outside the gene matches. There are 16 residues in the CDR3. Germline CDR1 and CDR2: MNHEY and SVGAGI. The CDR3 nucleotides are TGTGCCAGCAGTTACTCCGCGACAGGGAATATGGCTGAAGCTTTCTTT. Encoded protein: CASSYSATGNMAEAFF.

The V and J genes are TRBV7-8 and TRBJ2-2, with 8 positions matching TRBD1. The CDR3 extends over 18 amino acids. The V and J ends lost 1 base and 6 bases, in that order; junction bases with no gene match: 13. The germline gives CDR1 SGHVS, CDR2 FQNEAQ. CDR3 in DNA: TGTGCCAGCAGCTTAGTATCTTGGACAGGGCGGGATTCCGGGGAGCTGTTTTTT. Encoded protein: CASSLVSWTGRDSGELFF.

This chain links TRBV4-1 with TRBJ2-3, with 7 bases fitting TRBD2. CDR1 MGHRA and CDR2 YSYEKL come from the germline V gene. J lost 7 bases, V lost 5 bases, and 18 bases had no gene match. CDR3 length equals 17 residues. The CDR3 here is CASSTRAGVGSDYTQYF. The CDR3 nucleotides read TGCGCCAGCAGCACAAGGGCGGGAGTGGGGTCCGATTATACGCAGTATTTT.

This clone showed up just a few times. This chain connects TRBV6-9 to TRBJ2-2; D uncertain. Germline CDR1 is MNHGY and CDR2 is SVAAGI. This CDR3 has 12 residues. Deletions cut 4 bases from V and 7 bases from J, with 7 bases between. CDR3 region: CASSSYLGELFF. The CDR3, as DNA: TGTGCCAGCAGTTCCTACCTCGGGGAGCTGTTTTTT.

The rearrangement uses TRBV7-9 and TRBJ1-2, with D unresolved. The CDR3 is 12 amino acids. V lost 3 bases to trimming and J lost 9 bases, with 11 bases between them. Germline V gene data show CDR1 as SEHNR and CDR2 as FQNEAQ (reference sequence). CDR3 amino acids: CASSLYPSSYTF. In DNA form, the CDR3 reads TGTGCCAGCAGCTTGTACCCGAGCAGCTACACCTTC.

V is TRBV6-1 and J is TRBJ1-1; weak D call: TRBD1 (6 bases). Trimming stripped 10 bases from V and 0 bases from J, with 12 bases between. The CDR3 has 13 amino acids. The germline V gene has CDR1 MNHNS and CDR2 SASEGT. The CDR3 spells CANRVNMNTEAFF. The CDR3 coding sequence is TGTGCCAACAGGGTGAACATGAACACTGAAGCTTTCTTT.

The chain joins TRBV19 to TRBJ2-7, with 8 positions matching TRBD2. Germline V CDR1 and CDR2: LNHDA, SQIVND (reference sequence). After removal of 5 bases from V and 1 base from J, the junction contained 10 bases not matched to a gene. The CDR3 covers 16 residues. CDR3 residues: CASSLNGAGGSYEQYF. CDR3 sequence (DNA): TGTGCCAGTAGTCTAAACGGCGCGGGAGGATCCTACGAGCAGTACTTC.

This clone was observed a few times. The gene calls are TRBV5-1 and TRBJ1-4, with D perhaps matching TRBD1 (5 bases). The CDR3 sequence is 15 residues long. Germline-derived CDR1 and CDR2 are SGHRS and YFSETQ. V was pared by 2 bases and J by 4 bases, with 12 bases between. The CDR3 sequence: CASSLNTGINEKLFF. The CDR3 bases are TGCGCCAGCAGCTTAAACACAGGAATTAATGAAAAACTGTTTTTT. Drawing the rest from reference TRBV5-1 and TRBJ1-4, the complete variable domain is KAGVTQTPRYLIKTRGQQVTLSCSPISGHRSVSWYQQTPGQGLQFLFEYFSETQRNKGNFPGRFSGRQFSNSRSEMNVSTLELGDSALYLCASSLNTGINEKLFFGSGTQLSVL.

This chain connects TRBV28 to TRBJ2-3; D perhaps matches TRBD2 (6 bases). V lost 7 bases and J lost 7, with 9 bases in between. The CDR3 is 11 residues long. The germline gives CDR1 MDHEN, CDR2 SYDVKM. The CDR3 region has the DNA TGTGCCAGCATCGGGGGATATACGCAGTATTTT. The encoded protein is CASIGGYTQYF.

The V gene is TRBV30, the J gene TRBJ2-5, with 13 bases identical to TRBD2. The CDR3 covers 16 residues. In germline, CDR1 is GTSNPN, CDR2 SVGIG (reference sequence). Trimming at V came to 6 bases and at J to 5 bases, leaving 12 bases not matched to a gene. The CDR3 region has the DNA TGTGCCTGCACCGGGACTAGCGGGACAGGCCCGGAGACCCAGTACTTC. It specifies CACTGTSGTGPETQYF.

This rearrangement joins TRBV9 to TRBJ2-1, with 9 bases matching TRBD2. V trimming: 5 bases; J trimming: 14 bases; junction bases outside the gene matches: 5. Germline CDR1 SGDLS, CDR2 YYNGEE. The CDR3 is 11 amino acids. Here the CDR3 reads CASRGLAGKFF. DNA for the CDR3: TGTGCCAGCAGGGGGCTAGCGGGAAAGTTCTTC.

The chain uses TRBV5-5 and TRBJ1-4; D is possibly TRBD1 (6 bases). Trimming left V 0 bases short and J 6 bases short, with 9 bases between. This CDR3 spans 14 amino acids. Germline V CDR1 and CDR2: SGHKS, YYEKEE (reference sequence). CDR3 loop: CASSLDRVDEKLFF. CDR3 bases: TGTGCCAGCAGCTTGGACAGGGTCGATGAAAAACTGTTTTTT.

The chain has TRBV5-6 and TRBJ1-2; D gene unclear. The V and J ends lost 1 base and 0 bases respectively, with 7 bases between them. This CDR3 is built from 14 residues. Looked up from germline, CDR1 is SGHDT and CDR2 is YYEEEE. This chain's CDR3 is CASSLTAANYGYTF. The CDR3 bases are TGTGCCAGCAGCTTGACAGCAGCTAACTATGGCTACACCTTC.